These T cell receptor beta chains were read from a single sample in a study of shared clonotypes between healthy human individuals. Sequencing was performed with immunoSEQ multiplex PCR; in TCRdb, only in-frame clones are kept and a portion is missing. The sample includes around 550,000 clones, roughly 95% of them seen just once. The sample consisted of naive CD8+ T cells sorted from blood. These receptors were taken from a young woman in good health. CDR3s include the opening cysteine and the closing phenylalanine or tryptophan. A D gene is named only where the DNA matches it firmly. Size values are once, few and many counts, or a class for expanded clones, and some rows have none.

V	size	D	J	CDR3	DNA
TRBV7-7	NA	NA	TRBJ2-1	CASTSDWRSANEQFF	TGTGCCAGCACCTCTGACTGGCGGTCGGCTAATGAGCAGTTCTTC
TRBV9	NA	NA	TRBJ2-1	CASSVVRDNEQFF	TGTGCCAGCAGCGTAGTAAGGGACAATGAGCAGTTCTTC
TRBV9	once	TRBD1	TRBJ1-1	CASSVGGTGDTEAFF	TGTGCCAGCAGCGTAGGGGGGACAGGGGACACTGAAGCTTTCTTT
TRBV2	NA	TRBD2	TRBJ2-7	CASRTGLADLYEQYF	TGTGCCAGCAGGACCGGACTAGCAGACCTCTACGAGCAGTACTTC
TRBV5-4	once	NA	TRBJ2-7	CASSQEFGGSSYEQYF	TGTGCCAGCAGCCAAGAATTCGGGGGCAGCTCCTACGAGCAGTACTTC
TRBV28	NA	NA	TRBJ2-7	CASSFPSGTGYEQYF	TGTGCCAGCAGTTTCCCCTCAGGGACCGGCTACGAGCAGTACTTC
TRBV28	NA	NA	TRBJ1-1	CASTAPTGPPEAFF	TGTGCCAGCACGGCACCCACAGGGCCCCCTGAAGCTTTCTTT
TRBV7-9	NA	NA	TRBJ2-7	CASSLDASSSYEQYF	TGTGCCAGCAGCTTAGATGCTTCGAGCTCCTACGAGCAGTACTTC
TRBV19	NA	TRBD2	TRBJ2-3	CASSKVAGVPTDTQYF	TGTGCCAGTAGTAAGGTAGCGGGAGTCCCCACAGATACGCAGTATTTT
TRBV28	once	NA	TRBJ2-1	CASTQVGAYNEQFF	TGTGCCAGCACTCAGGTGGGGGCCTACAATGAGCAGTTCTTC
TRBV30	NA	NA	TRBJ2-1	CAWGVYEQFF	TGTGCCTGGGGGGTATATGAGCAGTTCTTC
TRBV19	few	NA	TRBJ1-5	CASSTSDNQPQHF	TGTGCCAGTAGTACGTCTGACAATCAGCCCCAGCATTTT
TRBV5-4	NA	NA	TRBJ2-7	CASSSWQAAYEQYF	TGTGCCAGCAGCTCGTGGCAGGCCGCATACGAGCAGTACTTC
TRBV27	once	NA	TRBJ1-5	CASSPAGRLYSNQPQHF	TGTGCCAGCAGTCCCGCCGGGCGCCTGTATAGCAATCAGCCCCAGCATTTT
TRBV9	NA	NA	TRBJ1-2	CASSVATTGNYGYTF	TGTGCCAGCAGCGTAGCCACGACGGGGAACTATGGCTACACCTTC
TRBV7-9	NA	NA	TRBJ1-5	CASSPGGPQHF	TGTGCCAGCAGCCCCGGTGGTCCCCAGCATTTT
TRBV28	NA	NA	TRBJ1-5	CASSLGGRRPQHF	TGTGCCAGCAGTTTGGGGGGAAGGCGGCCCCAGCATTTT
TRBV28	NA	NA	TRBJ2-7	CASSLSTYEQYF	TGTGCCAGCAGTTTGAGTACCTACGAGCAGTACTTC
TRBV14	NA	NA	TRBJ2-7	CASSQDTQSFSYEQYF	TGTGCCAGCAGCCAAGATACCCAGTCTTTTTCCTACGAGCAGTACTTC
TRBV30	NA	TRBD2	TRBJ2-3	CAWSGRLAGGADTQYF	TGTGCCTGGAGTGGCCGACTAGCGGGAGGGGCAGATACGCAGTATTTT
TRBV19	NA	NA	TRBJ2-5	CASSDSWSQETQYF	TGTGCCAGTAGTGACTCCTGGAGCCAAGAGACCCAGTACTTC
TRBV6-5	NA	NA	TRBJ2-5	CASSPWTDIGETQYF	TGTGCCAGCAGTCCCTGGACTGATATCGGGGAGACCCAGTACTTC
TRBV27	NA	NA	TRBJ2-1	CASCSLQAPGIGEQFF	TGTGCCAGCTGTTCCCTCCAAGCTCCGGGAATCGGGGAGCAGTTCTTC
TRBV13	NA	NA	TRBJ2-7	CASSSGQYGEQYF	TGTGCCAGCAGCTCCGGACAGTACGGCGAGCAGTACTTC
TRBV5-4	NA	TRBD2	TRBJ2-3	CASSLARRTSGRARTQYF	TGTGCCAGCAGCTTGGCCAGGAGGACTAGCGGGAGGGCTCGTACGCAGTATTTT
TRBV7-3	NA	NA	TRBJ2-3	CASSLLASLDTQYF	TGTGCCAGCAGCTTACTTGCTAGTCTAGATACGCAGTATTTT
TRBV19	NA	NA	TRBJ1-2	CASSISRLYGYTF	TGTGCCAGTAGTATTTCCAGGCTCTATGGCTACACCTTC
TRBV5-1	NA	NA	TRBJ2-7	CASSFGPGYEQYF	TGCGCCAGCAGCTTCGGTCCGGGATACGAGCAGTACTTC
TRBV5-1	NA	NA	TRBJ2-5	CASFDFEKETQYF	TGCGCCAGCTTCGATTTCGAGAAAGAGACCCAGTACTTC
TRBV14	NA	NA	TRBJ1-1	CASSLGQNTEAFF	TGTGCCAGCAGCCTGGGACAGAACACTGAAGCTTTCTTT
TRBV10-2	NA	NA	TRBJ2-3	CASSAHGLTRRRLVTDTQYF	TGCGCCAGCAGTGCTCACGGACTTACCCGTCGGCGGTTAGTCACAGATACGCAGTATTTT
TRBV6-1	NA	NA	TRBJ1-4	CASSVRDIGGKLFF	TGTGCCAGCAGTGTCCGGGACATTGGAGGAAAACTGTTTTTT
TRBV19	once	NA	TRBJ1-1	CASSRGATTEAFF	TGTGCCAGTAGTCGGGGGGCGACCACTGAAGCTTTCTTT
TRBV27	NA	NA	TRBJ2-7	CASSTRGGTYEQYF	TGTGCCAGCAGTACCCGAGGGGGTACCTACGAGCAGTACTTC
TRBV28	NA	TRBD1	TRBJ2-1	CASSLYGTGWNNEQFF	TGTGCCAGCAGTTTATACGGGACAGGGTGGAACAATGAGCAGTTCTTC
TRBV5-4	once	NA	TRBJ1-1	CASTNMNTEAFF	TGTGCCAGCACCAACATGAACACTGAAGCTTTCTTT
TRBV7-9	NA	TRBD2	TRBJ2-1	CASERENYNEQFF	TGTGCCAGCGAGCGGGAGAATTACAATGAGCAGTTCTTC
TRBV27	NA	NA	TRBJ2-1	CASSLSGDEQFF	TGTGCCAGCAGTCTGTCTGGGGATGAGCAGTTCTTC
TRBV6-5	NA	NA	TRBJ1-2	CASSGTGPFRGYTF	TGTGCCAGCAGTGGTACAGGGCCGTTCCGTGGCTACACCTTC
TRBV27	NA	NA	TRBJ2-3	CASSTFTDTQYF	TGTGCCAGCTCCACTTTCACAGATACGCAGTATTTT
TRBV29-1	NA	NA	TRBJ2-3	CSVVEGGGTDTQYF	TGCAGCGTTGTGGAGGGAGGCGGCACAGATACGCAGTATTTT
TRBV18	NA	TRBD2	TRBJ2-3	CASSPLAGVTDTQYF	TGTGCCAGCTCACCCTTAGCGGGAGTCACAGATACGCAGTATTTT
TRBV28	NA	NA	TRBJ1-5	CASMGYSNQPQHF	TGTGCCAGCATGGGGTATAGCAATCAGCCCCAGCATTTT
TRBV14	NA	TRBD1	TRBJ1-4	CASSHRTGGRNEKLFF	TGTGCCAGCAGCCACCGGACAGGGGGTAGGAATGAAAAACTGTTTTTT
TRBV13	few	NA	TRBJ1-1	CASSLEGSTEAFF	TGTGCCAGCAGCTTAGAGGGGAGCACTGAAGCTTTCTTT
TRBV28	NA	TRBD2	TRBJ2-2	CASSLGGDDTGELFF	TGTGCCAGCAGTTTAGGGGGGGATGACACCGGGGAGCTGTTTTTT
TRBV11-2	NA	NA	TRBJ1-3	CASSLSPGWIGNTIYF	TGTGCCAGCAGCTTATCGCCCGGTTGGATTGGAAACACCATATATTTT
TRBV2	NA	TRBD2	TRBJ2-1	CASSDTGLAGSHEQFF	TGTGCCAGCAGTGATACAGGACTAGCGGGGTCTCATGAGCAGTTCTTC
TRBV7-9	NA	TRBD1	TRBJ1-4	CASGTGANEKLFF	TGTGCCAGCGGGACAGGGGCTAATGAAAAACTGTTTTTT
TRBV28	once	TRBD2	TRBJ2-1	CASSFGAGGEQFF	TGTGCCAGCAGTTTTGGGGCGGGAGGAGAGCAGTTCTTC
TRBV28	NA	TRBD1	TRBJ1-6	CASRGQGYSPLHF	TGTGCCAGCAGGGGACAGGGTTACTCACCCCTCCACTTT
TRBV11-2	few	NA	TRBJ2-7	CASSDDLRGYYEQYF	TGTGCCAGCAGCGATGATTTAAGGGGCTACTACGAGCAGTACTTC
TRBV14	NA	NA	TRBJ2-2	CASSQEYVSLAGELFF	TGTGCCAGCAGCCAAGAGTATGTCAGTTTGGCCGGGGAGCTGTTTTTT
TRBV28	once	NA	TRBJ2-7	CASSLGVSYEQYF	TGTGCCAGCAGTTTAGGGGTCTCCTACGAGCAGTACTTC
TRBV10-2	once	NA	TRBJ2-7	CASSATDGTQILPPYEQYF	TGCGCCAGCAGTGCCACCGATGGGACACAGATACTCCCCCCCTACGAGCAGTACTTC
TRBV27	NA	TRBD2	TRBJ2-7	CASSWGGRQDYEQYF	TGTGCCAGCAGTTGGGGAGGGAGGCAGGACTACGAGCAGTACTTC
TRBV5-8	NA	TRBD1	TRBJ1-2	CASSSLDRAYGYTF	TGTGCCAGCAGCTCTCTGGACAGGGCCTATGGCTACACCTTC
TRBV7-3	once	NA	TRBJ2-7	CASSPNPDLPYEQYF	TGTGCCAGCAGCCCAAACCCGGATCTCCCCTACGAGCAGTACTTC
TRBV29-1	NA	NA	TRBJ2-7	CSVEWDYEQYF	TGCAGCGTTGAATGGGACTACGAGCAGTACTTC